This is a list of T cell receptor beta chains from one sample in a study of shared clonotypes between healthy human individuals. Sequenced by immunoSEQ multiplex PCR; TCRdb stores in-frame clones only, minus some. Here the sample spans around 700,000 clones, 92% being singletons. Sequencing used naive CD8+ T cells sorted from blood. The receptors stem from a young man in good health. Both conserved end residues are part of each CDR3.

cdr3_length: 13; v_call: TRBV4-2; cdr3_aa: CASSQGLQLEQYF
cdr3_length: 17; v_call: TRBV4-3; cdr3_aa: CASSQRGGPEGIYGYTF
cdr3_length: 13; v_call: TRBV9; cdr3_aa: CASSVGPGYEQYF
cdr3_length: 13; v_call: TRBV19; cdr3_aa: CASSPGHPYEQYF
cdr3_length: 11; v_call: TRBV28; cdr3_aa: CASLRNTEAFF
cdr3_length: 15; v_call: TRBV9; cdr3_aa: CASSTRSNSYNEQFF
cdr3_length: 18; v_call: TRBV5-1; cdr3_aa: CASSLYSSGRADTDTQYF
cdr3_length: 12; v_call: TRBV7-9; cdr3_aa: CASSPNGGELFF
cdr3_length: 13; v_call: TRBV11-2; cdr3_aa: CASSRQATETQYF
cdr3_length: 12; v_call: TRBV2; cdr3_aa: CALGTGYNEQFF
cdr3_length: 12; v_call: TRBV2; cdr3_aa: CASQDWHNEQFF
cdr3_length: 15; v_call: TRBV6-5; cdr3_aa: CASSQTSGNPNEQFF
cdr3_length: 14; v_call: TRBV7-8; cdr3_aa: CASTRLTSTDTQYF
cdr3_length: 13; v_call: TRBV5-1; cdr3_aa: CASSLDRNQPQHF
cdr3_length: 12; v_call: TRBV7-9; cdr3_aa: CASSLSGSEQYF
cdr3_length: 15; v_call: TRBV4-1; cdr3_aa: CASSPGLAGAGEQYF
cdr3_length: 15; v_call: TRBV7-2; cdr3_aa: CASSLSGRAVYEQYF
cdr3_length: 15; v_call: TRBV27; cdr3_aa: CASSLSAGVIYEQYF
cdr3_length: 14; v_call: TRBV5-4; cdr3_aa: CASSLADQSNRQFF
cdr3_length: 12; v_call: TRBV29-1; cdr3_aa: CSVVLRNTEAFF
cdr3_length: 15; v_call: TRBV10-3; cdr3_aa: CAISLTGEDNQPQHF
cdr3_length: 17; v_call: TRBV6-1; cdr3_aa: CASSEISGRASYNEQFF
cdr3_length: 11; v_call: TRBV11-2; cdr3_aa: CASSQRHEQYF
cdr3_length: 14; v_call: TRBV7-8; cdr3_aa: CASSPTGINQPQHF
cdr3_length: 13; v_call: TRBV2; cdr3_aa: CASRGPKFYEQFF
cdr3_length: 12; v_call: TRBV27; cdr3_aa: CASSYTGDTQYF
cdr3_length: 17; v_call: TRBV4-1; cdr3_aa: CASSQVLAGVSYNEQFF
cdr3_length: 15; v_call: TRBV11-2; cdr3_aa: CASSLSPSRDYEQYF
cdr3_length: 16; v_call: TRBV4-3; cdr3_aa: CASSQESDRMDGELFF
cdr3_length: 14; v_call: TRBV11-2; cdr3_aa: CASSLVPPGNEQYF
cdr3_length: 15; v_call: TRBV5-8; cdr3_aa: CASSTPTQQSEKLFF
cdr3_length: 11; v_call: TRBV9; cdr3_aa: CASGTYNEQFF
cdr3_length: 12; v_call: TRBV7-9; cdr3_aa: CASSLDLAEAFF
cdr3_length: 13; v_call: TRBV6-6; cdr3_aa: CASSYEGVGGYTF
cdr3_length: 15; v_call: TRBV7-9; cdr3_aa: CASSSSLRGNTEAFF
cdr3_length: 14; v_call: TRBV28; cdr3_aa: CASSWSVRGGTQYF
cdr3_length: 13; v_call: TRBV7-8; cdr3_aa: CASSLGMNTEAFF
cdr3_length: 11; v_call: TRBV6-5; cdr3_aa: CASSFGGELFF
cdr3_length: 12; v_call: TRBV2; cdr3_aa: CASRDRVDIQYF
cdr3_length: 18; v_call: TRBV11-2; cdr3_aa: CASSLDGLRTGQNTEAFF
cdr3_length: 15; v_call: TRBV27; cdr3_aa: CASSSRDVNTGELFF
cdr3_length: 15; v_call: TRBV4-1; cdr3_aa: CASSQASSDHYGYTF
cdr3_length: 13; v_call: TRBV19; cdr3_aa: CASHQGANSPLHF
cdr3_length: 17; v_call: TRBV9; cdr3_aa: CASSVAGLGGERQGQFF
cdr3_length: 17; v_call: TRBV11-2; cdr3_aa: CASRAPPPRGNNEKLFF
cdr3_length: 12; v_call: TRBV5-1; cdr3_aa: CASSFDSYEQYF
cdr3_length: 13; v_call: TRBV9; cdr3_aa: CASSPAAATEQYF
cdr3_length: 13; v_call: TRBV2; cdr3_aa: CASNPWTDYGYTF
cdr3_length: 13; v_call: TRBV9; cdr3_aa: CASSQGEFTEAFF
cdr3_length: 12; v_call: TRBV6-5; cdr3_aa: CASYILPYEQYF
cdr3_length: 14; v_call: TRBV19; cdr3_aa: CASSILAGVNEQFF